This T cell receptor beta chain is from a study of OX40 agonist ivuxolimab in advanced cancers. Study overall: Given to patients was ivuxolimab, an agonistic anti-OX40 (CD134) antibody. Partial responses, seen in three patients, involved one hepatocellular carcinoma and two cutaneous melanomas.

Trimming took off 5 bases at V and 0 bases at J, with 15 bases between the two ends. This CDR3 region has 16 residues. Germline CDR1 is MDHEN and CDR2 is SYDVKM. Profiling relied on immunoSEQ multiplex PCR, and the TCRdb table lists in-frame clones only, not all of them. The sample lists some 86,000 clones, roughly 87% occurring once. The sequenced sample was CD4+ or CD8+ T cells sorted from blood, obtained in a trial of the OX40 agonist ivuxolimab. The clonotype originates from an adult with an advanced solid tumor such as melanoma, head and neck, liver or kidney cancer. The V and J genes are TRBV28 and TRBJ2-3; TRBD2 might be the D (6 bases). CDR3 bases: TGTGCCAGCAGTGGAGGGCGCTCGGCTAGCACAGATACGCAGTATTTT. This translates into CASSGGRSASTDTQYF.